This TCR beta chain derives from a study of OX40 agonist ivuxolimab in advanced cancers. With regard to the full study: Ivuxolimab, which targeted the costimulatory receptor OX40 (CD134), was an agonistic, fully human IgG2 monoclonal antibody. In the dose-escalation cohort, nearly 85% of patients were male, and the mean age was roughly 60 years with a range of about 23 to 79. Patients were allowed to have had prior anti-PD-1, anti-PD-L1 or anti-CTLA-4 therapy, and 40% of the dose-escalation patients had been treated with checkpoint inhibitors. Intravenous ivuxolimab was administered to patients every 2 weeks at six dose levels: 0.01, 0.1, 0.3, 1.5, 3 and 10 mg/kg. Peripheral TCRbeta sequencing aimed to test whether ivuxolimab altered TCR sequence diversity and caused clonal T-cell expansion. The monotherapy dose-escalation portion (N ≈ 50 patients) of the phase I ivuxolimab trial is reported in the paper. Three dose-escalation patients achieved partial responses, one with hepatocellular carcinoma and two with cutaneous melanoma. Of the approximately 50 dose-escalation patients, hepatocellular carcinoma was present in 19, melanoma in roughly 15, renal cell carcinoma in 9 and head and neck cancer in 9. Study-level results and caveats: In the 0.1-3.0 mg/kg groups, partial responders had among the lowest normalized peripheral clonal expansion, particularly in CD8+ T cells. Clonal expansion of both CD4+ and CD8+ blood T cells was observed from baseline to week 6 at doses 0.1 to 3.0 mg/kg. On average, CD8+ T cells showed more expanded clones than CD4+ T cells after ivuxolimab. Low levels of normalized T-cell clonal expansion were also shown by some nonresponding patients. Antigen specificity was not determined for the clonally expanded peripheral T cells.

To sequence the TCRbeta CDR3 region, genomic DNA was isolated from the sorted cells. The immunoSEQ Assay was used for sequencing of TCRbeta CDR3 regions. In its TCRdb copy, this immuneACCESS table keeps in-frame sequences only and misses some clones. Where compared with another copy, unresolved V genes explain less than half of these, and the others have no known cause. Recorded for this sample are roughly 91,000 clones; about 96% of them occurred a single time. In total, the top ten clones hold about 2% of the sample. The trial excluded patients who had a history of autoimmune disease or who were on systemic immunosuppression. Peripheral blood for TCR sequencing was drawn from every dose cohort at baseline, at cycle 4 day 1 and at cycle 7 day 1. The samples were taken from a phase I, first-in-human, multicenter, open-label dose-escalation trial of ivuxolimab. Adults with locally advanced or metastatic melanoma, renal cell carcinoma, hepatocellular carcinoma or head and neck squamous cell carcinoma were enrolled in the trial. Before TCR sequencing, CD4+ and CD8+ T cells were separately sorted from peripheral blood.

Details on this clone: Its cognate antigen has yet to be identified. Base qualities are missing; no much larger clone stands one base away.

CDR1 and CDR2 are read off the germline V gene as MNHNS and SASEGT. Trimming removed 4 bases from V and 3 bases from J, leaving 7 bases between the germline ends. The cysteine opens and the phenylalanine closes a CDR3 of 13 amino acids. Just CDR3 DNA is preserved here, 39 bases in frame from base 1. This receptor was taken from an adult with an advanced solid tumor such as melanoma, head and neck, liver or kidney cancer. The sample here was CD4+ or CD8+ T cells sorted from blood, taken in a trial of the OX40 agonist ivuxolimab. The rearranged chain carries TRBV6-1 and TRBJ1-5; 6 matching bases give a weak D call of TRBD1. The CDR3 protein: CASSAGDNQPQHF. The nucleotide sequence reads TGTGCCAGCAGTGCAGGGGACAATCAGCCCCAGCATTTT.